This TCR beta chain derives from a study of siplizumab effects on memory and regulatory T cells. Concerning this clone itself: What it binds is not known.

Study conclusions and caveats: Significant reduction of alloreactive sequences traceable to unstimulated CD4+ memory cells was observed with siplizumab. Memory cells seemed less diverse than naive T cells, which seemed major alloresponse contributors.

V dropped 5 bases and J dropped 12 bases, with 14 bases sitting between them. Germline CDR1 SGHTA, CDR2 FQGTGA. This CDR3 comprises 13 residues. Some 98,000 TCR templates underwent assay in every sample. TCRdb keeps only in-frame clones here, not all; method: immunoSEQ multiplex PCR. The table has about 100,000 clones, about 94% seen once. The rearrangement links TRBV7-3 to TRBJ1-6, with D unresolved. Sequenced sample: non-Treg CD4+ T cells sorted from blood. The source is a human donor in good health. CDR3 residues: CASSPGPGKPLHF. The CDR3 DNA reads as TGTGCCAGCAGCCCAGGCCCCGGGAAACCCCTCCACTTT.